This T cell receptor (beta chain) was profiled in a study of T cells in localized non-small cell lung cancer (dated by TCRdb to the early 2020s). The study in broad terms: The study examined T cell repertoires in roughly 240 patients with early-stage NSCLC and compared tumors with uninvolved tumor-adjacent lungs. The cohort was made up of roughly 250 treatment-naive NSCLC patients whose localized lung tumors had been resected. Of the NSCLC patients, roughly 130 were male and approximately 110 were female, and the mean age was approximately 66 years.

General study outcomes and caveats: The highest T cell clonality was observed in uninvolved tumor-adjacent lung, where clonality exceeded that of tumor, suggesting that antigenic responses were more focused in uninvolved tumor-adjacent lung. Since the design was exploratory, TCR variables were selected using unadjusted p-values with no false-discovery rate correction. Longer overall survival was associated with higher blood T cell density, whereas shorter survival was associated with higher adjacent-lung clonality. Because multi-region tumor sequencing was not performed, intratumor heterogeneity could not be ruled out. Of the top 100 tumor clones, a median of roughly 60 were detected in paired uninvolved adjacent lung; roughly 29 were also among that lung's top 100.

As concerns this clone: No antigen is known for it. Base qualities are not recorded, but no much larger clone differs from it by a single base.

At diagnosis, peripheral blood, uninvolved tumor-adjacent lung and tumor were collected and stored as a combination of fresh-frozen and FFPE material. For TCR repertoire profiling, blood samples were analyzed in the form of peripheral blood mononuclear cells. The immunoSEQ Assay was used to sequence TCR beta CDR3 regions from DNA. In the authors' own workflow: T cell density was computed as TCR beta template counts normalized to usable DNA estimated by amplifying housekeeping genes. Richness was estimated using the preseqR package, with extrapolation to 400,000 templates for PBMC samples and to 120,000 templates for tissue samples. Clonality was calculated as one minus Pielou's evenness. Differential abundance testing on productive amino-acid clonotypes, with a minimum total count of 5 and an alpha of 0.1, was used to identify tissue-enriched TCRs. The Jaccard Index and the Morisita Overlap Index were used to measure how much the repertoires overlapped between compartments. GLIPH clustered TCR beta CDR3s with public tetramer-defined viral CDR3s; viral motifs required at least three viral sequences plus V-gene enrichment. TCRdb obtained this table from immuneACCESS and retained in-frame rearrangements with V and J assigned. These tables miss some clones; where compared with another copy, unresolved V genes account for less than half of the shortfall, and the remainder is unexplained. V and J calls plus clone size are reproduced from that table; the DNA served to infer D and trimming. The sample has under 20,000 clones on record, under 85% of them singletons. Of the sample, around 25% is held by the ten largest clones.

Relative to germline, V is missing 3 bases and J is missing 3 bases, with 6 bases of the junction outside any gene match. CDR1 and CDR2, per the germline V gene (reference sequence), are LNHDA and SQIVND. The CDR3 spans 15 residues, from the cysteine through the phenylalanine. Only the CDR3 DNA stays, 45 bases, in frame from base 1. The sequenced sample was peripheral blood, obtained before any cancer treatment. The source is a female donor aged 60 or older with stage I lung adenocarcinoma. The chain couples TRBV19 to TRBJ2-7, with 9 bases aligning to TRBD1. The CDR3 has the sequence CASSIDTGGSYEQYF. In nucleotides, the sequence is TGTGCCAGTAGTATCGATACAGGGGGCAGCTACGAGCAGTACTTC.